These 15 T cell receptor beta chains share one sample of origin, sequenced in a study of post-analysis software for immune sequencing data. Broader study findings: Higher frequency in patients than in controls was seen for about five TRBV segments, with TRBV5-6, TRBV5-1 and TRBV20-1 among them.

Their cognate antigens are unknown. Prepared TCR beta cDNA libraries contained unique molecular identifiers. TCRdb reprocessed the PCR reads via MiXCR and lists one record per CDR3 protein. The sample includes under 900,000 distinct CDR3 sequences, roughly half of them seen just once. The material sequenced was blood. All receptors derive from a girl aged 10-17 years with multiple sclerosis.

This clonotype was seen only a few times. V usage is TRBV20-1 and J usage is TRBJ2-5; TRBD1 might be the D (6 bases). The DNA matches TRBJ2-7 better at its end, which makes the J call doubtful. The CDR3 runs to 14 residues. Germline CDR1 reads DFQATT; CDR2 reads SNEGSKA (reference sequence). For the CDR3, the DNA is TGCAGTGGGACGACAGGCCCCTTTAGGGACGAGCAGTACTTC. Protein: CSGTTGPFRDEQYF.

The chain has TRBV12-3 or TRBV12-4 and TRBJ2-5, with TRBD1 as a possible D gene (10 bases). The DNA end is a closer match to TRBJ2-7, so the J assignment may be wrong. The CDR3 is 21 amino acids. Written as DNA, the CDR3 is TGTGCCAGCGCCCGGGACAGGGGAATAGCGGGAGATTTGGTTAGGTCCTACGAGCAGTACTTC. Translation: CASARDRGIAGDLVRSYEQYF.

The genes are TRBV7-3 and TRBJ1-5, with a possible D match to TRBD1 (6 bases). Germline loops: CDR1 SGHTA, CDR2 FQGTGA. The CDR3 extends over 17 amino acids. V lost 3 bases and J 2 bases, leaving 17 bases between the germline ends. The CDR3: CASSFILTGSGNQPQHF. In DNA form, the CDR3 reads TGTGCCAGCAGCTTCATCCTAACAGGGTCGGGCAATCAGCCCCAGCATTTT.

The V and J genes are TRBV20-1 and TRBJ1-1, with D uncertain. Trimming removed 1 base from V and 7 bases from J, with 19 bases in between. The CDR3 covers 15 residues. From germline, CDR1 is DFQATT and CDR2 SNEGSKA (reference sequence). The CDR3 coding sequence is TGCAGTGCTAGAGCCGGGCAGACACTAGCCGGTGAAGCTTTCTTT. This encodes CSARAGQTLAGEAFF.

The chain joins TRBV6-6 to TRBJ1-5; D unresolved. Germline CDR1 is MNHNY and CDR2 is SVGAGI (reference sequence). The CDR3 is made up of 14 amino acids. V gave up 5 bases and J gave up 5 bases, with 13 bases separating them. The DNA of the CDR3 is TGTGCCAGCAGTCGAGGAGGGAACGATCAGCCCCAGCATTTT. This encodes CASSRGGNDQPQHF.

This clonotype appeared a few times. The chain has TRBV5-6 and TRBJ1-2; possibly TRBD1 for D (6 bases). This CDR3 contains 15 residues. The V gene lost 0 bases and the J gene lost 2 bases, with 11 bases spanning the gap. In germline, CDR1 is SGHDT, CDR2 YYEEEE. In DNA, the CDR3 is TGTGCCAGCAGCTTGGCCGGGGGGCTGAACTATGGCTACACCTTC. This sequence encodes CASSLAGGLNYGYTF.

The chain couples TRBV29-1 to TRBJ1-2; 11 bases are shared with TRBD1. Germline-derived CDR1 and CDR2 are SQVTM and ANQGSEA. V was clipped by 4 bases and J by 0 bases; unmatched bases: 4. The CDR3 sequence is 15 residues long. The CDR3 DNA is TGCAGCGTTGTCCTGGGACAGGGGGCTAACTATGGCTACACCTTC. It is translated as CSVVLGQGANYGYTF.

On this clonotype: Relative to the germline gene, one junction end is altered; a read error may explain this. V is TRBV12-3 or TRBV12-4 and J is TRBJ2-7, with a tentative D call TRBD1 (5 bases). The CDR3 is 14 amino acids. In DNA form, the CDR3 reads TGTGCCAGCAGTTTAGCAGGGGTCCCCTACGAGCAGGACTTC. Translating it yields CASSLAGVPYEQDF.

The table lists this clonotype with a few counts. The chain carries TRBV20-1 and TRBJ2-5; 7 positions agree with TRBD2. The J call may be wrong; the DNA end is better matched by TRBJ2-7. The CDR3 spans 13 residues. Germline assignment: CDR1 DFQATT and CDR2 SNEGSKA (reference sequence). CDR3 nucleotide sequence: TGCAGTGCTAGCCCTCTAGCGGAGTACGAGCAGTACTTC. This translates into CSASPLAEYEQYF.

This clonotype was seen only a few times. The chain joins TRBV6-5 to TRBJ2-7; no clear D. The CDR3 consists of 13 residues. V was clipped by 0 bases and J by 7 bases, with 10 bases between them. CDR1 is MNHEY, CDR2 SVGAGI, per germline. This CDR3 reads CASSYSSVREQYF. In DNA, the CDR3 is TGTGCCAGCAGTTACTCGTCGGTGAGGGAGCAGTACTTC.

The chain joins TRBV10-3 to TRBJ1-2; D might be TRBD1 (6 bases). CDR3 size: 16 residues. The germline CDR1 and CDR2 sequences are ENHRY and SYGVKD. V gave up 3 bases and J gave up 1 base, with 15 bases separating them. CDR3 coding DNA: TGTGCCATCAGTGAAGGAACAGGGACCCTTAACTATGGCTACACCTTC. Amino acid sequence: CAISEGTGTLNYGYTF.

The chain joins TRBV27 to TRBJ2-7; a weak D match, TRBD1 (7 bases). Per germline, CDR1 MNHEY and CDR2 SMNVEV (reference sequence). The ends were cut back, 2 bases at V and 5 bases at J, with 22 bases in the middle. CDR3 length: 17 residues. CDR3 sequence reads: CASSLRLGGGMDDEQYF. CDR3 DNA sequence: TGTGCCAGCAGTTTACGTTTAGGGGGCGGGATGGACGACGAGCAGTACTTC.

The chain carries TRBV6-5 and TRBJ2-7; tentatively, D is TRBD2 (6 bases). Trimming shortened V by 8 bases and J by 1 base, and 18 bases separated the two germline ends. Germline CDR1 and CDR2: MNHEY and SVGAGI. This CDR3 contains 15 residues. In nucleotides, the CDR3 is TGTGCCAGCGCCCCTCGGGGGAGGCATTCCTACGAGCAGTACTTC. It translates to CASAPRGRHSYEQYF.

This clonotype was counted a few times. This chain links TRBV29-1 with TRBJ2-7; no definite D call. The J call may be mistaken, given a closer DNA end match to TRBJ2-5. The germline V gene has CDR1 SQVTM and CDR2 ANQGSEA. CDR3 length: 12 amino acids. The CDR3 DNA sequence: TGCAGCGTTGGCAACATAGGCGAGACCCAGTACTTC. Translating it yields CSVGNIGETQYF.

V is TRBV9 and J is TRBJ2-7; D may be TRBD2 (6 bases). V was trimmed by 4 bases and J by 0 bases, leaving 17 bases between them. The CDR3 extends over 16 amino acids. The V gene's germline CDR1 is SGDLS and CDR2 YYNGEE. The CDR3 sequence: CASSPLGVEGSYEQYF. As DNA, the CDR3 is TGTGCCAGCAGCCCCCTGGGGGTGGAGGGCTCCTACGAGCAGTACTTC. Variable domain in full (rest from reference TRBV9 and TRBJ2-7): DSGVTQTPKHLITATGQRVTLRCSPRSGDLSVYWYQQSLDQGLQFLIQYYNGEERAKGNILERFSAQQFPDLHSELNLSSLELGDSALYFCASSPLGVEGSYEQYFGPGTRLTVT.